Following are 23 T cell receptor beta chains from one sample sequenced in a study of Tregs in tolerant kidney transplant recipients. The assay was immunoSEQ multiplex PCR, and TCRdb's table has in-frame clones only and misses some. This table holds over 50,000 clones, more than 70% found once. The sequenced sample consisted of CD4+ T cells from blood. The receptors were sampled from a human donor in good health.

In this sample, this clone turned up a few times. This rearrangement joins TRBV7-2 to TRBJ2-3; D gene unclear. The CDR3 extends over 13 amino acids. V was pared by 3 bases and J by 6 bases, with 10 bases between. Germline assignment: CDR1 SGHTA and CDR2 FQGNSA. The CDR3 protein is CASSFNSGDTQYF. CDR3 nucleotides: TGTGCCAGCAGCTTCAATTCCGGGGATACGCAGTATTTT.

The J gene is TRBJ1-3, the V gene TRBV30; D possibly corresponds to TRBD1 (6 bases). This CDR3 region has 14 residues. CDR1 is GTSNPN, CDR2 SVGIG, per germline (reference sequence). With 2 bases removed from V and 4 bases from J, the gap between germline ends came to 12 bases. CDR3 protein: CAWSTQGIGNTIYF. CDR3 bases: TGTGCCTGGAGTACTCAGGGGATCGGAAACACCATATATTTT.

This sequence joins TRBV7-2 and TRBJ1-2; D possibly corresponds to TRBD1 (5 bases). CDR1 is SGHTA, CDR2 FQGNSA, per germline. V was cut by 1 base and J by 6 bases, with 6 bases left in between. This CDR3 has 12 amino acids. The chain's CDR3 is CASSLDRHGYTF. The CDR3 nucleotides are TGTGCCAGCAGCTTAGACAGGCATGGCTACACCTTC. Using reference TRBV7-2 and TRBJ1-2 for the parts outside the CDR3, the full variable domain is GAGVSQSPSNKVTEKGKDVELRCDPISGHTALYWYRQSLGQGLEFLIYFQGNSAPDKSGLPSDRFSAERTGGSVSTLTIQRTQQEDSAVYLCASSLDRHGYTFGSGTRLTVV.

V is TRBV6-5 and J is TRBJ2-3; D gene ambiguous. V lost 6 bases and J lost 8, with 18 bases in between. From germline, CDR1 is MNHEY and CDR2 SVGAGI. This CDR3 contains 14 residues. Here the CDR3 reads CASRSSPAAVTQYF. The CDR3 DNA sequence: TGTGCCAGCAGGTCTTCCCCCGCGGCGGTTACGCAGTATTTT.

The chain uses TRBV6-1 and TRBJ1-2, with 7 nucleotides matching TRBD1. With 6 bases clipped from V and 3 bases from J, the junction kept 7 bases outside the gene matches. Germline assignment: CDR1 MNHNS and CDR2 SASEGT. The CDR3 has 14 amino acids. The CDR3 loop is CASSEGQRHYGYTF. CDR3 DNA sequence: TGTGCCAGCAGCGAGGGACAGAGGCACTATGGCTACACCTTC.

The rearrangement links TRBV7-2 to TRBJ2-7, with 12 bases identical to TRBD2. The germline CDR1 and CDR2 sequences are SGHTA and FQGNSA. Trimming removed 0 bases from V and 4 bases from J; junction bases left unmatched: 1. The CDR3 is 15 residues long. DNA for the CDR3: TGTGCCAGCAGCTTAGCCGGGACTAGCGGGTACGAGCAGTACTTC. Its protein product is CASSLAGTSGYEQYF. Variable domain in full (rest from reference TRBV7-2 and TRBJ2-7): GAGVSQSPSNKVTEKGKDVELRCDPISGHTALYWYRQSLGQGLEFLIYFQGNSAPDKSGLPSDRFSAERTGGSVSTLTIQRTQQEDSAVYLCASSLAGTSGYEQYFGPGTRLTVT.

V gene TRBV9 combines with J gene TRBJ2-7; 13 positions match TRBD2. The CDR3 consists of 17 residues. The V gene's germline CDR1 is SGDLS and CDR2 YYNGEE. With 1 base clipped from V and 5 bases from J, the junction kept 9 bases outside the gene matches. CDR3 amino acids: CASSVSRTSGGGNEQYF. The DNA for the CDR3 is TGTGCCAGCAGCGTATCGCGGACTAGCGGGGGAGGGAACGAGCAGTACTTC.

The chain employs TRBV28 and TRBJ2-6, with D unresolved. In germline, CDR1 is MDHEN, CDR2 SYDVKM. The CDR3 has 17 residues. Trimming removed 1 base at V and 0 bases at J, with 10 bases between. CDR3 sequence reads: CASSLYPSFSGANVLTF. The CDR3 DNA reads as TGTGCCAGCAGTTTATATCCCAGCTTCTCTGGGGCCAACGTCCTGACTTTC.

V usage is TRBV7-3 and J usage is TRBJ2-7; D could derive from TRBD1 or TRBD2 (5 bases each). Trimming stripped 0 bases from V and 5 bases from J, with 17 bases between. CDR3 size: 16 residues. Germline V gene sequence: CDR1 SGHTA, CDR2 FQGTGA. CDR3 DNA sequence: TGTGCCAGCAGCTTAACTCCGGGCCGAGGGGTCCACGAGCAGTACTTC. Translated, it gives CASSLTPGRGVHEQYF.

The CDR3 loop is CSVAGGSWETQYF. CDR3 in DNA: TGCAGCGTTGCGGGCGGGAGTTGGGAGACCCAGTACTTC. The rearrangement uses TRBV29-1 and TRBJ2-5; 7 nucleotides line up with TRBD2. V shed 4 bases and J 5 bases; nucleotides not matched to a gene: 7. Germline V lookup: CDR1 SQVTM, CDR2 ANQGSEA. There are 13 residues in the CDR3.

The rearrangement uses TRBV6-1 and TRBJ2-3, with no clear D. There are 15 residues in the CDR3. V lost 1 base and J 5 bases, leaving 13 bases between the germline ends. Germline V gene lookup returns CDR1 MNHNS and CDR2 SASEGT. DNA for the CDR3: TGTGCCAGCAGTGAAGTTCGCCCTTCCAGAGATACGCAGTATTTT. Protein: CASSEVRPSRDTQYF.

This chain links TRBV5-1 with TRBJ1-2; D may be TRBD1 (5 bases). Germline loops: CDR1 SGHRS, CDR2 YFSETQ. The CDR3 is made up of 14 amino acids. Trimming left V 0 bases short and J 8 bases short, with 14 bases between. CDR3 protein: CASSLAIGGRGYTF. The CDR3 DNA reads TGCGCCAGCAGCTTGGCCATCGGGGGTCGCGGCTACACCTTC.

V is TRBV27 and J is TRBJ1-5; the D is unclear. The germline V gene has CDR1 MNHEY and CDR2 SMNVEV (reference sequence). CDR3 length: 14 amino acids. V was pared by 8 bases and J by 4 bases, with 15 bases between. CDR3 loop: CASHGVGKNQPQHF. The CDR3 DNA reads as TGTGCCAGCCATGGAGTGGGCAAGAATCAGCCCCAGCATTTT.

This chain links TRBV6-5 with TRBJ2-5, with a tentative D call TRBD2 (6 bases). CDR3 length: 13 residues. With 6 bases removed from V and 5 bases from J, the gap between germline ends came to 13 bases. Germline V lookup: CDR1 MNHEY, CDR2 SVGAGI. For the CDR3, the DNA is TGTGCCAGCAGGAAGGGAGGTCGGGAGACCCAGTACTTC. Its translation: CASRKGGRETQYF.

The chain is built from TRBV5-4 and TRBJ2-1; D is undetermined. V lost 0 bases to trimming and J lost 9 bases, with 13 bases between them. This CDR3 is 14 amino acids long. Germline-derived CDR1 and CDR2 are SGHNT and YYREEE (reference sequence). CDR3 residues: CASSLGADWSEQFF. Here the CDR3 DNA reads TGTGCCAGCAGCTTGGGGGCAGACTGGAGTGAGCAGTTCTTC.

The CDR3, as DNA: TGTGCCAGCTCACCCTTCCAGGGGCGCCACTCTGGAAACACCATATATTTT. The encoded protein is CASSPFQGRHSGNTIYF. The chain links TRBV18 to TRBJ1-3, with D maybe TRBD1 (6 bases). Germline V gene lookup returns CDR1 KGHSH and CDR2 LQKENI. There are 17 residues in the CDR3. V was cut by 3 bases and J by 0 bases, with 15 bases left in between.

In nucleotides, the CDR3 is TGTGCCAGCAGCTCTTCCCGAACGGATACGCAGTATTTT. Its translation: CASSSSRTDTQYF. This sequence joins TRBV7-3 and TRBJ2-3, with D uncertain. The CDR3 is made up of 13 amino acids. CDR1 is SGHTA and CDR2 is FQGTGA in the germline V gene. The V end was cut by 4 bases, the J end by 6 bases, with 11 bases between. The full variable domain, completed using reference TRBV7-3 and TRBJ2-3, is GAGVSQTPSNKVTEKGKYVELRCDPISGHTALYWYRQSLGQGPEFLIYFQGTGAADDSGLPNDRFFAVRPEGSVSTLKIQRTERGDSAVYLCASSSSRTDTQYFGPGTRLTVL.

The V gene is TRBV21-1, the J gene TRBJ2-7; the listed D gene, TRBD1, was not tested against the DNA. TRBV21-1 is recorded as a pseudogene. The CDR3 consists of 14 residues. In nucleotides, the CDR3 is TGTGCCAGCAGCACCCCAACAGGCTCCTACGAGCAGTACTTC. Translated: CASSTPTGSYEQYF.

V gene TRBV5-1 combines with J gene TRBJ2-6; D might be TRBD2 (5 bases). The CDR3 extends over 15 amino acids. Germline CDR1 reads SGHRS; CDR2 reads YFSETQ. V lost 7 bases, J lost 0 bases, and 11 bases lay in between. The CDR3 spells CASQREFSGANVLTF. In nucleotides, the CDR3 is TGCGCCAGCCAGAGGGAGTTCTCTGGGGCCAACGTCCTGACTTTC.

This chain joins TRBV13 and TRBJ1-3; D is perhaps TRBD1 (5 bases). Germline V lookup: CDR1 PRHDT, CDR2 FYEKMQ (reference sequence). This CDR3 comprises 13 residues. V lost 5 bases and J 1 base, leaving 6 bases between the germline ends. The CDR3 sequence is CASSRGSGNTIYF. CDR3 in DNA: TGTGCCAGCAGCAGGGGTTCTGGAAACACCATATATTTT.

The V call is TRBV7-2, the J call TRBJ2-1; TRBD2 might be the D (6 bases). The length of the CDR3 is 15 residues. CDR1 is SGHTA, CDR2 FQGNSA, per germline. Trimming shortened V by 1 base and J by 6 bases, and 13 bases separated the two germline ends. Here the CDR3 DNA reads TGTGCCAGCAGCTTAGGCGGGGTATCTACCAATGAGCAGTTCTTC. It translates to CASSLGGVSTNEQFF.

The V and J genes are TRBV5-5 and TRBJ2-1; D not resolved. V was cut by 1 base and J by 4 bases, with 0 bases left in between. The length of the CDR3 is 11 residues. Germline CDR1 and CDR2: SGHKS and YYEKEE (reference sequence). In nucleotides, the CDR3 is TGTGCCAGCAGCTTGTACAATGAGCAGTTCTTC. Translation: CASSLYNEQFF.

This clone has just one count. The chain has TRBV11-3 and TRBJ1-1; D not resolved. The germline gives CDR1 SGHNT, CDR2 YENEEA. This CDR3 has 11 residues. The V gene lost 9 bases and the J gene lost 5 bases, with 10 bases spanning the gap. CDR3 DNA: TGTGCCAGTGGGCGTGAGACTGAAGCTTTCTTT. Translated, it gives CASGRETEAFF. Variable domain in full (rest from reference TRBV11-3 and TRBJ1-1): EAGVVQSPRYKIIEKKQPVAFWCNPISGHNTLYWYLQNLGQGPELLIRYENEEAVDDSQLPKDRFSAERLKGVDSTLKIQPAELGDSAVYLCASGRETEAFFGQGTRLTVV.